The TCR beta chain described here comes from a study of type 1 regulatory T cells. Across the study: T-allo10 is an in vitro-generated, Tr1-enriched CD4 T cell product specific for alloantigen.

V lost 2 bases, J lost 2 bases, and 4 bases stayed unmatched. Germline V gene lookup returns CDR1 MNHEY and CDR2 SMNVEV (reference sequence). The CDR3 is 15 residues long. MiXCR was run by TCRdb on the reads, yielding one entry per CDR3 protein. The sample comprises more than 60,000 distinct CDR3 sequences, roughly 49% of which are singletons, and 2% to 2.5% rests with the top ten. Study conclusions and caveats: Tr1 cells had a more restricted TCR repertoire than non-Tr1 cells.

Notes on this clonotype: Antigen: not known.

The material sequenced was cultured non-Tr1 T cells, either the whole culture or a sorted T cell fraction (not recorded which). This receptor was taken from a human donor in good health. This sequence joins TRBV27 and TRBJ2-3; 7 bases agree with TRBD1. The CDR3, as DNA: TGTGCCAGCAGTTTAAAAGGGGGCACCACAGATACGCAGTATTTT. It is translated as CASSLKGGTTDTQYF.